The 18 T cell receptor beta chains presented below share a single source sample, sequenced in a study of T cells in Graves' hyperthyroidism and ophthalmopathy (dated by TCRdb to about 2019). Libraries came from multiplex PCR. The reads were generated on an Illumina HiSeq 2000. The TCR beta CDR3 regions were amplified from RNA transcripts. For the first round of RT-PCR on the TCR CDR3, the HTBI primer set was used together with the Qiagen OneStep RT-PCR kit. TCRdb reprocessed the public reads (quality trimming at Q25 with fastp, clone calling with MiXCR) and kept in-frame beta chains. Each record represents a unique CDR3 protein, reported with the most common genes and DNA among its rows. The sample table lists roughly 420,000 distinct CDR3 sequences, around 16% of them with a count of one. Around 7.7% of the sample lies in the top ten. Input material: blood. These receptors all stem from a woman under 30 with Graves' hyperthyroidism.

This clonotype was observed many times. This CDR3 is CASIPLARFFNSYEQYF. The CDR3 nucleotides are TGTGCCAGCATCCCACTGGCGAGGTTCTTCAACTCCTACGAGCAGTACTTC. This chain connects TRBV11-2 to TRBJ2-7; D unclear. With 7 bases removed from V and 0 bases from J, the gap between germline ends came to 22 bases. Germline V gene lookup returns CDR1 SGHAT and CDR2 FQNNGV. The CDR3 is 17 residues long.

This clonotype was found many times. The rearrangement joins TRBV5-4 to TRBJ2-3, with 8 bases aligning to TRBD2. This CDR3 is 16 amino acids long. The V segment lost 0 bases and the J segment 2 bases; nucleotides outside the gene matches: 5. CDR1 is SGHNT and CDR2 is YYREEE in the germline V gene (reference sequence). For the CDR3, the DNA is TGTGCCAGCAGCTTGGGAATAGCGGGATTCACAGATACGCAGTATTTT. Protein sequence: CASSLGIAGFTDTQYF.

This clonotype was picked up a small number of times. Possible read error: a much larger clone is one base away. The chain is built from TRBV12-5 and TRBJ1-5, with D uncertain. The CDR3 contains 12 residues. Germline assignment: CDR1 LGHNT and CDR2 FRNRAP. CDR3 residues: CARGLGFQPQHF. The CDR3 nucleotides read TGTGCTAGAGGTTTAGGGTTTCAGCCCCAGCATTTT.

This clonotype was detected ten times or more. The rearrangement uses TRBV12-3 or TRBV12-4 and TRBJ1-5; D call uncertain. Trimming pared 1 base from V and 5 bases from J, leaving 9 bases between. The CDR3 sequence is 14 residues long. The CDR3 region is CASSLVVEDQPQHF. The CDR3 DNA reads as TGTGCCAGCAGTTTAGTGGTAGAGGATCAGCCCCAGCATTTT.

This clonotype has at least ten counts. The chain uses TRBV7-3 and TRBJ2-2; maybe TRBD2 (5 bases). The germline V gene has CDR1 SGHTA and CDR2 FQGTGA. The CDR3 spans 13 residues. Trimming took off 5 bases at V and 5 bases at J, with 9 bases between the two ends. The DNA of the CDR3 is TGTGCCAGCAGCCCCCGCGGGACCGGGGAGCTGTTTTTT. It codes for CASSPRGTGELFF.

This clonotype was seen many times. The chain has TRBV6-1 and TRBJ1-1, with D hard to call. V gave up 1 base and J gave up 5 bases, with 8 bases separating them. The CDR3 totals 13 residues. Germline CDR1 is MNHNS and CDR2 is SASEGT. The CDR3, as DNA: TGTGCCAGCAGTGAAGGGGTTCGGACTGAAGCTTTCTTT. As protein: CASSEGVRTEAFF.

This clonotype was counted ten times or more. The chain has TRBV7-2 and TRBJ2-5, with D unclear. V lost 5 bases and J lost 7, with 14 bases in between. Germline CDR1 and CDR2: SGHTA and FQGNSA. The CDR3 is made up of 13 amino acids. CDR3 region: CASSPPTPRTQYF. CDR3 in DNA: TGTGCCAGCAGCCCCCCCACCCCCCGGACCCAGTACTTC.

The sample holds many counts of this clonotype. This chain links TRBV3-1 with TRBJ2-4; D is unclear. The CDR3 has 14 amino acids. V gave up 4 bases and J gave up 7 bases, with 14 bases separating them. The V gene's germline CDR1 is LGHDT and CDR2 YNNKEL (reference sequence). CDR3 amino acids: CASSPSMGMNIQYF. The CDR3 DNA reads TGTGCCAGCAGCCCGAGTATGGGAATGAACATTCAGTACTTC.

This clonotype occurred a few times. J is TRBJ1-6 and V is TRBV14; D is unclear. The V gene's germline CDR1 is SGHDN and CDR2 FVKESK. The ends were cut back, 1 base at V and 4 bases at J, with 8 bases in the middle. The CDR3 extends over 15 amino acids. For the CDR3, the DNA is TGTGCCAGCAGCCAAGGCTCGGTGTATAATTCACCCCTCCACTTT. The encoded protein is CASSQGSVYNSPLHF. Using reference TRBV14 and TRBJ1-6 for the parts outside the CDR3, the full variable domain is EAGVTQFPSHSVIEKGQTVTLRCDPISGHDNLYWYRRVMGKEIKFLLHFVKESKQDESGMPNNRFLAERTGGTYSTLKVQPAELEDSGVYFCASSQGSVYNSPLHFGNGTRLTVT.

This clonotype was found many times. The V gene is TRBV7-3, the J gene TRBJ2-5; D could derive from TRBD1 or TRBD2 (5 bases each). The V end lost 6 bases, the J end lost 2 bases, and 10 bases lay between the germline ends. The CDR3 extends over 13 amino acids. Per the germline V gene, CDR1 is SGHTA and CDR2 is FQGTGA. The chain's CDR3 is CASSMGPQETQYF. The CDR3 DNA follows: TGTGCCAGCAGTATGGGACCTCAAGAGACCCAGTACTTC.

This clonotype occurred many times. The chain uses TRBV28 and TRBJ1-5; tentative D call: TRBD1 (5 bases). The V gene lost 4 bases and the J gene lost 2 bases, with 21 bases spanning the gap. The CDR3 is made up of 18 amino acids. Germline CDR1 is MDHEN and CDR2 is SYDVKM. This CDR3 is CASSSPPWTSRGNQPQHF. Here the CDR3 DNA reads TGTGCCAGCAGTTCACCTCCTTGGACAAGCAGAGGCAATCAGCCCCAGCATTTT. The full variable domain, in which reference TRBV28 and TRBJ1-5 provide the parts outside the CDR3, is DVKVTQSSRYLVKRTGEKVFLECVQDMDHENMFWYRQDPGLGLRLIYFSYDVKMKEKGDIPEGYSVSREKKERFSLILESASTNQTSMYLCASSSPPWTSRGNQPQHFGDGTRLSIL.

This clonotype was found many times. The chain carries TRBV10-2 and TRBJ2-7, with 8 positions matching TRBD2. V trimming: 8 bases; J trimming: 4 bases; junction bases outside the gene matches: 7. This CDR3 spans 13 amino acids. Germline assignment: CDR1 WSHSY and CDR2 SAAADI. CDR3: CASREGLQYEQYF. Written as DNA, the CDR3 is TGCGCCAGCCGGGAGGGCTTGCAGTACGAGCAGTACTTC.

This clonotype was recorded at least ten times. This sequence joins TRBV7-3 and TRBJ1-1, with TRBD1 as a possible D gene (6 bases). Trimming took 0 bases from V and 5 from J, leaving 13 bases between them. The CDR3 covers 15 residues. Germline V gene data show CDR1 as SGHTA and CDR2 as FQGTGA. The CDR3: CASSLTAGAWTEAFF. The CDR3 DNA reads as TGTGCCAGCAGCTTAACTGCAGGGGCGTGGACTGAAGCTTTCTTT.

This clonotype has more than one count but fewer than ten. The rearrangement joins TRBV29-1 to TRBJ2-3, with 7 nucleotides matching TRBD2. Trimming at V came to 3 bases and at J to 5 bases, leaving 5 bases not matched to a gene. CDR1 SQVTM and CDR2 ANQGSEA come from the germline V gene. The CDR3 consists of 13 residues. CDR3 bases: TGCAGCGTTGACCGGGACTACCAAGATACGCAGTATTTT. Its protein product is CSVDRDYQDTQYF.

This clonotype was counted many times. V and J are TRBV20-1 and TRBJ2-1, with 10 bases fitting TRBD2. Per germline, CDR1 DFQATT and CDR2 SNEGSKA (reference sequence). V was pared by 4 bases and J by 8 bases, with 23 bases of the junction left unmatched. The CDR3 totals 19 residues. The CDR3: CSAKDPSGRAGALIDEQFF. The DNA for the CDR3 is TGCAGTGCTAAAGACCCCAGCGGGAGGGCCGGGGCCTTAATCGATGAGCAGTTCTTC.

At least ten counts were recorded for this clonotype. The chain uses TRBV7-9 and TRBJ2-7; D unresolved. V was cut by 2 bases and J by 1 base, with 9 bases left in between. The CDR3 is made up of 14 amino acids. The V gene's germline CDR1 is SEHNR and CDR2 FQNEAQ (reference sequence). The CDR3 DNA reads as TGTGCCAGCAGCTTATACGCTCTTTCCTACGAGCAGTACTTC. It is translated as CASSLYALSYEQYF.

A note on this clonotype: At one boundary the junction diverges from the germline segment, which might be a read error. The J gene is TRBJ1-4, the V gene TRBV6-1; 10 bases fit TRBD1. Germline V CDR1 and CDR2: MNHNS, SASEGT. The CDR3 loop spans 17 amino acids. The CDR3 bases are TGTGCCAGCAGTGCAGGACAGGGGGGAATGAGGAATGGAAAACTGTTTTTT. It yields the protein CASSAGQGGMRNGKLFF.

This clonotype has only a few counts. This sequence joins TRBV20-1 and TRBJ2-7, with D perhaps TRBD2 (5 bases). This CDR3 has 14 amino acids. Germline CDR1 reads DFQATT; CDR2 reads SNEGSKA (reference sequence). The V gene lost 6 bases and the J gene lost 9 bases, with 24 bases spanning the gap. CDR3 protein: CSAAALEGIGRQYF. The CDR3 DNA reads TGCAGTGCAGCAGCCTTAGAGGGTATAGGTAGGCAGTACTTC.